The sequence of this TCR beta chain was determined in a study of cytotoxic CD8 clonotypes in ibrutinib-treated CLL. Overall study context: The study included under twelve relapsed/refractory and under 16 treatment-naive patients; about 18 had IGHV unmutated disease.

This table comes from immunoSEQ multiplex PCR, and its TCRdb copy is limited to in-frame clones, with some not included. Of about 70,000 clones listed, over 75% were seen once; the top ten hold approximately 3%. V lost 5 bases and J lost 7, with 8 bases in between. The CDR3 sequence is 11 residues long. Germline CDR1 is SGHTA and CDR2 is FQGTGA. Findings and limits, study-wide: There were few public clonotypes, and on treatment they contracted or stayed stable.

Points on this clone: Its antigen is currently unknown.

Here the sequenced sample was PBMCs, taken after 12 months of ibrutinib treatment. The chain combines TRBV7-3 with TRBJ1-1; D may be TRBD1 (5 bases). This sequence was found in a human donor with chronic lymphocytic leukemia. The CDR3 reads CASSAGGEAFF. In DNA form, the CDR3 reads TGTGCCAGCAGCGCCGGGGGTGAAGCTTTCTTT. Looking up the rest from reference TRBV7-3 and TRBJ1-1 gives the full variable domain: GAGVSQTPSNKVTEKGKYVELRCDPISGHTALYWYRQSLGQGPEFLIYFQGTGAADDSGLPNDRFFAVRPEGSVSTLKIQRTERGDSAVYLCASSAGGEAFFGQGTRLTVV.